These T cell receptor beta chains were read from a single sample in a study of PD-1 blockade in classical Hodgkin lymphoma. Only in-frame clones appear in the TCRdb table, and some are missing; sequencing was by immunoSEQ multiplex PCR. The sample shows more than 60,000 clones, roughly 90% of them seen only once. The starting material was peripheral blood mononuclear cells (PBMCs), obtained at baseline. The receptors come from a human donor with classical Hodgkin lymphoma. CDR3s include the opening cysteine and the closing phenylalanine or tryptophan. Fields, in order: V gene, D gene, J gene, CDR3 protein. D genes are given only for firm matches.

>TRBV4-2|-|TRBJ1-4
CASSQDAVLSGGIAEKLFF
>TRBV5-1|-|TRBJ1-2
CASSGTTGHYGYTF
>TRBV28|-|TRBJ1-2
CASSSIDTAGRGSGYGYTF
>TRBV28|-|TRBJ2-3
CASSLRALGSDTQYF
>TRBV28|-|TRBJ2-7
CARAQSSSLDEQYF
>TRBV7-2|TRBD1|TRBJ2-3
CASSRQGLDTQYF
>TRBV15|-|TRBJ1-1
CATSRDQGTVAFF
>TRBV5-1|TRBD2|TRBJ2-5
CASSRRADSGETQYF
>TRBV4-1|-|TRBJ2-7
CASSGNRGRSYEQYF
>TRBV28|-|TRBJ1-5
CASSYDQPQHF
>TRBV4-2|TRBD1|TRBJ1-5
CASSYSQGASNQPQHF
>TRBV4-2|-|TRBJ2-3
CASSATGTDTQYF
>TRBV5-5|-|TRBJ2-7
CASSLAGGGYEQYF
>TRBV5-8|TRBD1|TRBJ1-3
CASSLTPGGSGNTIYF
>TRBV28|-|TRBJ2-5
CASSRETQYF
>TRBV11-2|-|TRBJ1-5
CASSLDLDSQEPQHF
>TRBV2|TRBD2|TRBJ2-7
CASRGSLAAYEQYF
>TRBV29-1|-|TRBJ2-1
CSVEPASDLNNEQFF
>TRBV5-4|-|TRBJ2-1
CASSLGRDSSYNEQFF
>TRBV19|-|TRBJ2-3
CASRAGNSHTDTQYF
>TRBV7-2|-|TRBJ2-2
CASDPGTGELFF
>TRBV7-9|-|TRBJ2-7
CASSPQPTSYEQYF
>TRBV6-5|-|TRBJ1-3
CASRTGSGNTIYF
>TRBV5-1|-|TRBJ2-7
CASSLAGGSYEQYF
>TRBV19|-|TRBJ1-5
CASSIQGTSNQPQHF
>TRBV11-2|TRBD2|TRBJ2-1
CASSQGLAGYGFF
>TRBV15|-|TRBJ2-7
CATNAGTSPYEQYF
>TRBV4-1|-|TRBJ2-3
CASSQDTNTDTQYF
>TRBV28|-|TRBJ2-6
CASSFSKSGANVLTF
>TRBV18|-|TRBJ2-6
CASSPRLRGPDSGANVLTF
>TRBV2|-|TRBJ1-1
CASSEGILNTEAFF
>TRBV19|TRBD2|TRBJ2-2
CASSISGGGTGELFF
>TRBV11-2|-|TRBJ1-1
CASSLVARQELNTEAFF
>TRBV1|-|TRBJ2-1
CTSSQDGGASSYNEQFF
>TRBV10-3|-|TRBJ2-7
CAIRAAAAYEQYF
>TRBV27|-|TRBJ2-6
CASRDQGSGANVLTF
>TRBV7-9|TRBD2|TRBJ2-3
CASSFTWTSGGAGTQYF
>TRBV7-7|TRBD1|TRBJ2-7
CASSPSTGGYEQYF
>TRBV6-5|-|TRBJ2-7
CASRKQPLPSYEQYF
>TRBV10-3|TRBD2|TRBJ2-1
CAISATSGGASYNEQFF
>TRBV27|TRBD1|TRBJ2-3
CASSRDSQTDTQYF
>TRBV27|TRBD1|TRBJ2-7
CASSLSEPGQTYEQYF
>TRBV28|-|TRBJ2-1
CASSLGSIGVDEQFF
>TRBV6-1|-|TRBJ2-1
CASSGRLIKVGGDEQFF
>TRBV11-2|TRBD2|TRBJ2-3
CASSPQRGGADTQYF
>TRBV19|TRBD2|TRBJ2-1
CASLGGGGSGRDYNEQFF
>TRBV7-9|TRBD2|TRBJ2-5
CASSLPSGRGETQYF
>TRBV5-5|-|TRBJ1-5
CASSLGGNSGSQPQHF
>TRBV10-3|-|TRBJ2-7
CAISESGRPYEQYF
>TRBV6-4|-|TRBJ1-1
CASSDDTGIRAFF
>TRBV5-1|-|TRBJ2-7
CASSLGPGYEQYF
>TRBV9|-|TRBJ1-1
CASSVGMNTEAFF
>TRBV20-1|-|TRBJ2-1
CSASPNEQFF
>TRBV5-5|TRBD1|TRBJ2-5
CASSLAGQVALYF
>TRBV7-6|TRBD1|TRBJ2-7
CASTSTPTGVSYEQYF
>TRBV7-8|TRBD1|TRBJ2-1
CASSRSTGGFYNEQFF
>TRBV28|-|TRBJ1-2
CASSLSASATAGSNYGYTF
>TRBV7-8|-|TRBJ1-1
CASSLEAWGGTEAFF
>TRBV28|-|TRBJ2-5
CASSLFPGSGETQYF
>TRBV10-3|TRBD2|TRBJ2-5
CAISEGGGAGETQYF